The present T cell receptor (beta chain) was sequenced within a study of T-cell memory formation after mild COVID-19. Trimming took 4 bases from V and 6 from J, leaving 9 bases between them. The CDR3 totals 12 residues. The germline CDR1 and CDR2 sequences are DFQATT and SNEGSKA (reference sequence). This clonotype has more than one count but fewer than ten. TCRdb re-derived calls from the 5' RACE reads in MiXCR, one entry per CDR3 protein. The sample consists of roughly 340,000 distinct CDR3 sequences, about a sixth of them appearing once. The V gene is TRBV20-1, the J gene TRBJ1-4, with D hard to call. The sequence derives from a man aged 18-30 years who had mild COVID-19 (a few samples of this study predate the infection). Cell type and time point are not known. Sequenced sample: PBMCs or a T cell subset sorted from them (not recorded which). CDR3 region: CSATAPYEKLFF. For the CDR3, the DNA is TGCAGTGCTACCGCACCCTATGAAAAACTGTTTTTT.